Shown below are 22 T cell receptor beta chains from a single sample sequenced in a study of cytomegalovirus exposure and HLA in healthy donors. PCR was performed using 60 Vbeta and 13 Jbeta primers. TCRdb's copy holds only in-frame clones and misses some; the assay was immunoSEQ multiplex PCR. The table has about 150,000 clones, more than 75% seen once. Material: PBMCs. These receptors were collected from a young woman in good health and CMV-seronegative.

In its sample, this clone was seen once. The chain is built from TRBV6-1 and TRBJ2-1; D is unclear. The CDR3 has 13 residues. Germline V gene lookup returns CDR1 MNHNS and CDR2 SASEGT. Trimming left V 1 base short and J 14 bases short, with 15 bases between. CDR3 region: CASSEERTRSKFF. CDR3 coding DNA: TGTGCCAGCAGTGAAGAAAGAACAAGGAGCAAGTTCTTC.

This clone was found a few times. The V call is TRBV10-3, the J call TRBJ1-5; D ambiguous. V lost 2 bases and J 0 bases, leaving 11 bases between the germline ends. CDR1 ENHRY and CDR2 SYGVKD come from the germline V gene. The CDR3 runs 16 residues. CDR3 DNA: TGTGCCATCAGTGAGGCAGGCGCCGGTAGCAATCAGCCCCAGCATTTT. Residues: CAISEAGAGSNQPQHF.

This rearrangement joins TRBV7-2 to TRBJ2-1, with 10 positions matching TRBD1. The V and J ends lost 1 base and 14 bases, in that order; junction bases with no gene match: 20. The CDR3 spans 18 residues. CDR1 SGHTA and CDR2 FQGNSA come from the germline V gene. CDR3 nucleotide sequence: TGTGCCAGCAGCTTAGTCCTTGCCCGGGACAGGGGCGCATGGGTTGAGTTCTTC. Its translation is CASSLVLARDRGAWVEFF. The full variable domain, its missing parts supplied by reference TRBV7-2 and TRBJ2-1, is GAGVSQSPSNKVTEKGKDVELRCDPISGHTALYWYRQSLGQGLEFLIYFQGNSAPDKSGLPSDRFSAERTGGSVSTLTIQRTQQEDSAVYLCASSLVLARDRGAWVEFFGPGTRLTVL.

The rearrangement joins TRBV7-8 to TRBJ1-4; a weak D match, TRBD1 (6 bases). The CDR3 is 13 residues long. With 3 bases removed from V and 8 bases from J, the gap between germline ends came to 10 bases. Germline lookup yields CDR1 SGHVS and CDR2 FQNEAQ. CDR3 residues: CASSFQGFEKLFF. The CDR3 DNA is TGTGCCAGCAGCTTTCAGGGGTTCGAAAAACTGTTTTTT. The full variable domain, its missing parts supplied by reference TRBV7-8 and TRBJ1-4, is GAGVSQSPRYKVAKRGQDVALRCDPISGHVSLFWYQQALGQGPEFLTYFQNEAQLDKSGLPSDRFFAERPEGSVSTLKIQRTQQEDSAVYLCASSFQGFEKLFFGSGTQLSVL.

A word on this clone: The junction does not match germline at one end; this may be a read error. The chain is built from TRBV7-7 and TRBJ2-5; a possible D gene is TRBD1 (5 bases). The CDR3 length is 12 residues. The germline V gene has CDR1 SSHAT and CDR2 FNYEAQ (reference sequence). For the CDR3, the DNA is TGTGCTAGCAGCTTAGGGGCGGAGACCCAGTACTTC. Translated, it gives CASSLGAETQYF.

The chain couples TRBV7-2 to TRBJ1-4; no clear D gene. The CDR3 runs to 15 residues. CDR1 SGHTA and CDR2 FQGNSA come from the germline V gene. V shed 3 bases and J shed 5 bases, with 13 bases lying between them. CDR3 sequence reads: CASSLEGRRNEKLFF. The CDR3 DNA follows: TGTGCCAGCAGCTTGGAGGGCAGAAGAAATGAAAAACTGTTTTTT.

The genes are TRBV4-3 and TRBJ1-2; 8 positions agree with TRBD1. V shed 0 bases and J 7 bases; nucleotides not matched to a gene: 7. CDR1 LGHNA and CDR2 YSLEER come from the germline V gene. This CDR3 is 15 amino acids long. The CDR3 DNA sequence: TGCGCCAGCAGCCAAGATCAGGGGGCCCCAGGTGGCTACACCTTC. It is translated as CASSQDQGAPGGYTF.

The chain couples TRBV10-2 to TRBJ2-7; 7 nucleotides match TRBD2. Germline V gene sequence: CDR1 WSHSY, CDR2 SAAADI. V shed 10 bases, J shed 6 bases, and the junction held 9 bases outside the gene matches. The CDR3 extends over 12 amino acids. CDR3 bases: TGCGCCACTGGGGGGGGGATGGGCGAGCAGTACTTC. It encodes CATGGGMGEQYF.

This clone showed up just a few times. V gene TRBV11-2 combines with J gene TRBJ2-1; D is ambiguous. The V and J ends lost 1 base and 3 bases respectively, with 16 bases between them. The CDR3 consists of 17 residues. Germline values: CDR1 SGHAT, CDR2 FQNNGV. The CDR3 sequence is CASSLVVVAELYNEQFF. CDR3 nucleotides: TGTGCCAGCAGCTTAGTGGTGGTGGCGGAGCTCTACAATGAGCAGTTCTTC.

The V call is TRBV5-6, the J call TRBJ1-5, with 8 bases aligning to TRBD1. The ends lost 4 bases at V and 7 bases at J; junction bases unmatched: 13. CDR1 and CDR2 from the germline V gene are SGHDT and YYEEEE. CDR3 length equals 16 residues. CDR3 amino acids: CASSPSGAGGWQPQHF. CDR3 bases: TGTGCCAGCAGCCCGTCGGGGGCAGGGGGCTGGCAGCCCCAGCATTTT.

This clone was seen a handful of times. This chain uses TRBV7-2 with TRBJ1-2; TRBD1 agrees at 7 bases. Germline CDR1 reads SGHTA; CDR2 reads FQGNSA. This CDR3 spans 14 amino acids. V was pared by 5 bases and J by 4 bases, with 7 bases of the junction left unmatched. CDR3 coding DNA: TGTGCCAGCAGCCGTGGACAGGAACTCTATGGCTACACCTTC. Translating gives CASSRGQELYGYTF.

The rearrangement uses TRBV27 and TRBJ1-5; possible D gene TRBD1, 6 bases. The CDR3 is 15 residues long. Deletions cut 7 bases from V and 0 bases from J, with 13 bases between. Germline V gives CDR1 MNHEY, CDR2 SMNVEV (reference sequence). CDR3 nucleotides: TGTGCCAGCACCTCCGTAGGGGGTAGCAATCAGCCCCAGCATTTT. This encodes CASTSVGGSNQPQHF.

This clone showed up just a few times. J is TRBJ2-2 and V is TRBV29-1, with 11 bases lining up with TRBD1. The CDR3 length is 14 residues. With V trimmed by 6 bases and J by 5 bases, 5 bases remained unmatched. Germline CDR1 and CDR2: SQVTM and ANQGSEA. CDR3 nucleotide sequence: TGCAGCGTCCATGGACAGGGGGCTACCGGGGAGCTGTTTTTT. Translated: CSVHGQGATGELFF.

The V gene is TRBV27, the J gene TRBJ1-2; 7 nucleotides align to TRBD1. The CDR3 consists of 13 residues. From germline, CDR1 is MNHEY and CDR2 SMNVEV (reference sequence). With 6 bases clipped from V and 0 bases from J, the junction kept 1 base outside the gene matches. CDR3 amino acids: CASRGTANYGYTF. CDR3 nucleotides: TGTGCCAGCAGGGGGACAGCTAACTATGGCTACACCTTC.

This clone occurred a few times. V usage is TRBV4-2 and J usage is TRBJ2-4; tentative D call: TRBD2 (6 bases). The V end lost 1 base, the J end lost 4 bases, and 8 bases lay between the germline ends. Germline V gene data show CDR1 as LGHNA and CDR2 as YNFKEQ. CDR3 length: 14 residues. The CDR3 DNA reads TGTGCCAGCAGCCAAGCGGGAGTTAAAAACATTCAGTACTTC. The encoded protein is CASSQAGVKNIQYF.

This chain uses TRBV12-5 with TRBJ2-1; 8 bases are shared with TRBD1. This CDR3 has 15 residues. The V gene's germline CDR1 is LGHNT and CDR2 FRNRAP. The junction had 5 bases not matched to a gene; V was cut back by 5 bases and J by 2 bases. DNA for the CDR3: TGTGCTAGTGGTCCGGACAGGGCTACCTACAATGAGCAGTTCTTC. Protein sequence: CASGPDRATYNEQFF. The complete variable domain, with remaining parts taken from reference TRBV12-5 and TRBJ2-1, reads DARVTQTPRHKVTEMGQEVTMRCQPILGHNTVFWYRQTMMQGLELLAYFRNRAPLDDSGMPKDRFSAEMPDATLATLKIQPSEPRDSAVYFCASGPDRATYNEQFFGPGTRLTVL.

The chain couples TRBV21-1 to TRBJ2-1; TRBD2, the table's D call, lacks a check against the DNA. TRBV21-1 is given as a pseudogene. This CDR3 has 14 amino acids. CDR3 protein: CASSKLYAGNEQFF. In DNA form, the CDR3 reads TGTGCCAGCAGCAAACTTTATGCCGGCAATGAGCAGTTCTTC.

The gene calls are TRBV6-1 and TRBJ2-3; 7 bases agree with TRBD1. CDR3 length equals 14 residues. J gave up 2 bases and V 5 bases, and 4 bases lay outside the gene matches. Germline-derived CDR1 and CDR2 are MNHNS and SASEGT. The CDR3 reads CASSWDRYTDTQYF. In DNA, the CDR3 is TGTGCCAGCAGTTGGGACAGATACACAGATACGCAGTATTTT.

J is TRBJ2-3 and V is TRBV11-2, with D possibly being TRBD1 (6 bases). This CDR3 region has 14 residues. CDR1 is SGHAT, CDR2 FQNNGV, per germline. V gave up 2 bases and J gave up 2 bases, with 8 bases separating them. The CDR3 DNA sequence: TGTGCCAGCAGCTTATACAGGGTCACAGATACGCAGTATTTT. Translated, it gives CASSLYRVTDTQYF.

The chain joins TRBV4-1 to TRBJ1-2; possible D gene TRBD1, 6 bases. The CDR3 is made up of 14 amino acids. The V end lost 0 bases, the J end lost 8 bases, and 13 bases lay between the germline ends. Germline values: CDR1 MGHRA, CDR2 YSYEKL. The CDR3 DNA follows: TGCGCCAGCAGCCAAGACCCGACAGGAGGAGGCTACACCTTC. Amino acid sequence: CASSQDPTGGGYTF.

V is TRBV4-2 and J is TRBJ2-2, with D maybe TRBD2 (7 bases). The CDR3 loop spans 17 amino acids. V was cut by 3 bases and J by 5 bases, with 19 bases left in between. Per the germline V gene, CDR1 is LGHNA and CDR2 is YNFKEQ. CDR3 sequence: CASSQGPGGYQTGELFF. The CDR3 DNA follows: TGTGCCAGCAGCCAGGGGCCGGGGGGCTACCAAACCGGGGAGCTGTTTTTT.

For this clone: Germline and junction disagree at one end, which may indicate a read error. The chain has TRBV4-1 and TRBJ2-1; 7 bases are shared with TRBD2. CDR3 size: 15 residues. Per the germline V gene, CDR1 is MGHRA and CDR2 is YSYEKL. The CDR3 spells CASSQDNELGGRRLF. DNA of the CDR3: TGCGCCAGCAGCCAAGATAACGAGTTAGGCGGGAGACGTCTCTTC.